The clone carrying this TCR beta chain was observed a few times. Antigen unknown. The CDR3 sequence is 14 residues long. V lost 4 bases and J 3 bases, leaving 12 bases between the germline ends. Germline values: CDR1 KGHSY, CDR2 FQNENV. Sequencing used immunoSEQ multiplex PCR; TCRdb keeps in-frame clones, though not all of them. The sample lists 80,000 to 100,000 clones, roughly 85% occurring once. The data were obtained in a study of cytomegalovirus exposure and HLA in healthy donors. Overall study results and limits: Cytomegalovirus status was reportedly diagnosed by the classifier with high sensitivity and specificity.

This clonotype originated in a woman aged 30 to 39 in good health and CMV-seronegative. The J gene is TRBJ2-5, the V gene TRBV16; possible D gene TRBD1, 5 bases. The specimen was PBMCs. The CDR3 loop reads CASSLLDRKETQYF. CDR3 sequence (DNA): TGTGCCAGCAGCCTCTTAGACAGAAAAGAGACCCAGTACTTC.